Listed below are T cell receptor beta chains from one sample, sequenced in a study of shared clonotypes between healthy human individuals. The protocol was immunoSEQ multiplex PCR, while the TCRdb copy is restricted to in-frame clones and leaves out a portion. The profile shows millions of clones, roughly 92% of them singletons. Source material: naive CD4+ T cells sorted from blood. These TCRs come from a man aged 18 to 29 in good health. CDR3s include the opening cysteine and the closing phenylalanine or tryptophan. D genes are given only for firm matches. For some rows the clone size is stated as once, few or many, or as a class when expanded; others skip it.

j_gene: TRBJ2-2
d_gene: .
abundance: .
v_gene: TRBV29-1
CDR3aa: CSVGAGIAGELFF
CDR3nt: TGCAGCGTTGGGGCGGGGATAGCCGGGGAGCTGTTTTTT

j_gene: TRBJ1-4
d_gene: .
abundance: .
v_gene: TRBV6-5
CDR3aa: CASSSAGPHNEKLFF
CDR3nt: TGTGCCAGCAGTTCGGCCGGGCCCCATAATGAAAAACTGTTTTTT

j_gene: TRBJ2-3
d_gene: TRBD1
abundance: once
v_gene: TRBV5-1
CDR3aa: CASSYQTGSTDTQYF
CDR3nt: TGCGCCAGCAGCTACCAGACAGGGAGCACAGATACGCAGTATTTT

j_gene: TRBJ2-1
d_gene: .
abundance: .
v_gene: TRBV19
CDR3aa: CASSPRHRSDSYNEQFF
CDR3nt: TGTGCCAGTAGTCCTAGACACCGCTCGGATTCCTACAATGAGCAGTTCTTC

j_gene: TRBJ2-1
d_gene: .
abundance: .
v_gene: TRBV7-2
CDR3aa: CASSLDGGGLNQFF
CDR3nt: TGTGCCAGCAGCTTAGATGGGGGCGGGCTAAATCAGTTCTTC

j_gene: TRBJ2-3
d_gene: TRBD2
abundance: .
v_gene: TRBV30
CDR3aa: CAWSSASGGRPDTQYF
CDR3nt: TGTGCCTGGTCTAGCGCTAGCGGGGGGCGACCAGATACGCAGTATTTT

j_gene: TRBJ2-1
d_gene: .
abundance: .
v_gene: TRBV6-5
CDR3aa: CASTSTTQEQFF
CDR3nt: TGTGCCAGCACCTCTACTACTCAGGAGCAGTTCTTC

j_gene: TRBJ1-6
d_gene: .
abundance: .
v_gene: TRBV9
CDR3aa: CASSSLPSGTNSPLHF
CDR3nt: TGTGCCAGCAGTAGTTTGCCCTCAGGGACCAATTCACCCCTCCACTTT

j_gene: TRBJ1-1
d_gene: .
abundance: .
v_gene: TRBV6-1
CDR3aa: CASSPITGKVTEAFF
CDR3nt: TGTGCCAGCAGCCCTATCACAGGGAAAGTCACTGAAGCTTTCTTT

j_gene: TRBJ2-5
d_gene: TRBD2
abundance: .
v_gene: TRBV7-2
CDR3aa: CASSRKTSGQETQYF
CDR3nt: TGTGCCAGCAGCCGCAAAACTAGCGGGCAAGAGACCCAGTACTTC

j_gene: TRBJ1-6
d_gene: TRBD1
abundance: few
v_gene: TRBV5-1
CDR3aa: CASSLGQDNSPLHF
CDR3nt: TGCGCCAGCAGCCTGGGACAGGATAATTCACCCCTCCACTTT

j_gene: TRBJ1-1
d_gene: .
abundance: .
v_gene: TRBV30
CDR3aa: CAWSRFLNTEAFF
CDR3nt: TGTGCCTGGAGTAGATTTTTGAACACTGAAGCTTTCTTT

j_gene: TRBJ1-2
d_gene: .
abundance: .
v_gene: TRBV5-4
CDR3aa: CASSLVPFNYGYTF
CDR3nt: TGTGCCAGCAGCTTGGTCCCCTTTAACTATGGCTACACCTTC

j_gene: TRBJ2-3
d_gene: TRBD1
abundance: .
v_gene: TRBV5-1
CDR3aa: CASSFSGRQGNTDTQYF
CDR3nt: TGCGCCAGCAGCTTCTCGGGACGACAGGGGAACACAGATACGCAGTATTTT

j_gene: TRBJ1-2
d_gene: .
abundance: few
v_gene: TRBV7-7
CDR3aa: CASSLAWTRYGYTF
CDR3nt: TGTGCTAGCAGCTTAGCTTGGACACGTTACGGCTACACCTTC

j_gene: TRBJ1-6
d_gene: .
abundance: .
v_gene: TRBV30
CDR3aa: CAWSVRPGNSPLHF
CDR3nt: TGTGCCTGGAGTGTAAGGCCCGGGAATTCACCCCTCCACTTT

j_gene: TRBJ2-3
d_gene: .
abundance: .
v_gene: TRBV5-1
CDR3aa: CASSLVSTSTDTQYF
CDR3nt: TGCGCCAGCAGCTTGGTCTCCACCTCCACAGATACGCAGTATTTT

j_gene: TRBJ1-2
d_gene: TRBD1
abundance: .
v_gene: TRBV6-1
CDR3aa: CASTTGTGYGYTF
CDR3nt: TGTGCCAGCACCACCGGGACAGGCTATGGCTACACCTTC

j_gene: TRBJ2-3
d_gene: TRBD2
abundance: once
v_gene: TRBV6-6
CDR3aa: CASSYGTRGTDTQYF
CDR3nt: TGTGCCAGCAGTTACGGGACTAGGGGCACAGATACGCAGTATTTT